The 18 T cell receptor beta chains given below trace back to one sample, sequenced in a study of T cell responses to AZD1222 COVID-19 vaccine. Generated by immunoSEQ multiplex PCR, the TCRdb table keeps only in-frame clones and is missing some. The data show over 110,000 clones, 85% to 90% seen once. The sequencing here drew on peripheral blood, taken 28 days after the second AZD1222 dose. The source is an adult who received the AZD1222 COVID-19 vaccine.

The chain is built from TRBV27 and TRBJ2-1, with TRBD2 identical over 14 bases. The CDR3 totals 16 residues. The germline V gene has CDR1 MNHEY and CDR2 SMNVEV (reference sequence). Trimming removed 4 bases from V and 8 bases from J; junction bases left unmatched: 7. CDR3 protein: CASSSTRTSGRYEQFF. CDR3 nucleotide sequence: TGTGCCAGCAGTTCAACCCGGACTAGCGGGAGGTATGAGCAGTTCTTC.

This clone appeared a single time. The CDR3 DNA is TGTGCCAGCAGCTCCTCCTCAGGGAATGGAAACACCATATATTTT. Residues: CASSSSSGNGNTIYF. This chain uses TRBV11-2 with TRBJ1-3; a weak D match, TRBD1 (5 bases). V was cut by 4 bases and J by 3 bases, with 13 bases left in between. The V gene's germline CDR1 is SGHAT and CDR2 FQNNGV. The CDR3 is 15 amino acids.

The chain joins TRBV6-2 or TRBV6-3 to TRBJ1-1; D is unclear. The germline V gene encodes CDR1 MNHEY and CDR2 SVGEGT. V dropped 0 bases and J dropped 0 bases, with 8 bases sitting between them. The CDR3 consists of 15 residues. CDR3 amino acids: CASSYSIQLNTEAFF. The CDR3 region has the DNA TGTGCCAGCAGTTACTCGATACAGCTGAACACTGAAGCTTTCTTT.

This sequence joins TRBV12-3 or TRBV12-4 and TRBJ1-2, with a weak D call TRBD1 (6 bases). V was cut by 3 bases and J by 5 bases, with 10 bases left in between. This CDR3 is 13 amino acids long. The CDR3 is CASSFLQGYGYTF. The DNA of the CDR3 is TGTGCCAGCAGTTTCCTACAGGGTTATGGCTACACCTTC.

This clone came up once. The rearrangement joins TRBV6-2 or TRBV6-3 to TRBJ2-5; D possibly corresponds to TRBD1 (6 bases). The germline V gene has CDR1 MNHEY and CDR2 SVGEGT. This CDR3 comprises 18 residues. Trimming took off 1 base at V and 5 bases at J, with 23 bases between the two ends. This chain's CDR3 is CASSYYQGFSQMWETQYF. The CDR3 nucleotides are TGTGCCAGCAGTTACTACCAGGGGTTTTCCCAAATGTGGGAGACCCAGTACTTC.

The table lists this clone with a count of one. The rearrangement links TRBV5-1 to TRBJ2-7; 13 nucleotides agree with TRBD2. Germline V CDR1 and CDR2: SGHRS, YFSETQ. This CDR3 comprises 17 residues. V lost 0 bases and J lost 5; bases outside the gene matches: 8. The CDR3 bases are TGCGCCAGCAGCTTGGAAGGGACTAGCGGGATGCTACACGAGCAGTACTTC. This encodes CASSLEGTSGMLHEQYF.

The chain employs TRBV7-2 and TRBJ2-2; D may be TRBD1 or TRBD2 (6 bases each). The CDR3 runs 15 residues. The germline V and J ends were trimmed by 3 bases and 0 bases, with 8 bases remaining between them. Germline assignment: CDR1 SGHTA and CDR2 FQGNSA. For the CDR3, the DNA is TGTGCCAGCAGCTTTCGGGGGCCGAACACCGGGGAGCTGTTTTTT. It yields the protein CASSFRGPNTGELFF.

The gene calls are TRBV11-2 and TRBJ1-2; TRBD1 matches 10 bases. The CDR3 extends over 15 amino acids. Germline V gene sequence: CDR1 SGHAT, CDR2 FQNNGV. V dropped 5 bases and J dropped 6; count of bases not matched to a gene: 9. The CDR3, as DNA: TGTGCCAGCAGCCGTTCGGGACAGGGGAAGAATGGCTACACCTTC. This sequence encodes CASSRSGQGKNGYTF.

V and J are TRBV4-3 and TRBJ2-1; TRBD1 matches 8 bases. The CDR3 sequence is 15 residues long. V shed 1 base and J 8 bases; nucleotides not matched to a gene: 7. Germline V gene data show CDR1 as LGHNA and CDR2 as YSLEER. The CDR3 DNA reads as TGCGCCAGCAGCCAAGTGTGGACAGGGAGAGATGAGCAGTTCTTC. This sequence encodes CASSQVWTGRDEQFF.

This clone appeared once. The J gene is TRBJ1-2, the V gene TRBV29-1; D might be TRBD1 (5 bases). V was shortened by 4 bases and J by 4 bases, with 13 bases between the two germline ends. The germline gives CDR1 SQVTM, CDR2 ANQGSEA. This CDR3 is 13 amino acids long. CDR3 residues: CSVGEGRPYGYTF. The CDR3 bases are TGCAGCGTTGGCGAGGGGAGGCCCTATGGCTACACCTTC.

The J gene is TRBJ2-7, the V gene TRBV10-3; D unresolved. V lost 5 bases and J lost 4, with 12 bases in between. Germline CDR1 ENHRY, CDR2 SYGVKD. This CDR3 has 13 residues. CDR3: CAISSIMGYEQYV. The CDR3 DNA reads as TGTGCCATCAGTTCCATCATGGGATACGAGCAGTACGTC.

J is TRBJ2-3 and V is TRBV9; TRBD2 might be the D (6 bases). The CDR3 is 18 residues long. From germline, CDR1 is SGDLS and CDR2 YYNGEE. Trimming shortened V by 0 bases and J by 1 base, and 18 bases separated the two germline ends. The CDR3 region has the DNA TGTGCCAGCAGCGTAGCAACCGTGGCGTCTAGCGGCACAGATACGCAGTATTTT. This sequence encodes CASSVATVASSGTDTQYF.

V usage is TRBV11-2 and J usage is TRBJ2-7; possibly TRBD1 for D (5 bases). This CDR3 contains 16 residues. The germline V gene has CDR1 SGHAT and CDR2 FQNNGV. V was trimmed by 4 bases and J by 3 bases, leaving 19 bases between them. CDR3: CASSWVGQGANYEQYF. Written as DNA, the CDR3 is TGTGCCAGCAGCTGGGTGGGGCAGGGCGCGAACTACGAGCAGTACTTC.

The V and J genes are TRBV14 and TRBJ1-6, with D perhaps TRBD1 (6 bases). The CDR3 covers 16 residues. With 0 bases removed from V and 9 bases from J, the gap between germline ends came to 15 bases. Germline V gives CDR1 SGHDN, CDR2 FVKESK. The CDR3 reads CASSQDLMLGGSPLHF. In DNA form, the CDR3 reads TGTGCCAGCAGCCAAGATCTTATGTTAGGGGGTTCACCCCTCCACTTT.

The V call is TRBV28, the J call TRBJ2-5, with D perhaps TRBD1 or TRBD2 (5 bases each). The V end was cut by 4 bases, the J end by 4 bases, with 13 bases between. The CDR3 is made up of 14 amino acids. Germline V lookup: CDR1 MDHEN, CDR2 SYDVKM. The CDR3 protein is CASSSTPGRETQYF. The CDR3 DNA reads TGTGCCAGCAGTTCAACTCCGGGACGAGAGACCCAGTACTTC. The entire variable domain, with the rest obtained from reference TRBV28 and TRBJ2-5, is as follows: DVKVTQSSRYLVKRTGEKVFLECVQDMDHENMFWYRQDPGLGLRLIYFSYDVKMKEKGDIPEGYSVSREKKERFSLILESASTNQTSMYLCASSSTPGRETQYFGPGTRLLVL.

The chain uses TRBV27 and TRBJ2-3, with D possibly TRBD1 on 7 matching bases. The germline V gene encodes CDR1 MNHEY and CDR2 SMNVEV (reference sequence). V was pared by 5 bases and J by 4 bases, with 28 bases between. CDR3 size: 19 residues. The CDR3 DNA is TGTGCCAGCAGTCACGGACAGGCGATGGTGGCGGGAATCGCAGATACGCAGTATTTT. Protein product: CASSHGQAMVAGIADTQYF.

The chain has TRBV6-2 or TRBV6-3 and TRBJ2-2, with 13 bases that match TRBD2. The CDR3 sequence is 18 residues long. Germline V gives CDR1 MNHEY, CDR2 SVGEGT. V gave up 5 bases and J gave up 4 bases; unmatched junction bases: 10. DNA of the CDR3: TGTGCCAGCAGTCCACACGGACTAGCGGGAGTCATCACCGGGGAGCTGTTTTTT. Translating gives CASSPHGLAGVITGELFF.

The chain carries TRBV6-6 and TRBJ1-6; D is unresolved. The length of the CDR3 is 10 residues. Germline V lookup: CDR1 MNHNY, CDR2 SVGAGI (reference sequence). Between the trimmed V and J ends, which lost 2 bases and 15 bases, there was a span of 5 bases. CDR3: CASSYEGLHF. The DNA for the CDR3 is TGTGCCAGCAGTTACGAGGGCCTCCACTTT.